A single sample gave rise to the 23 T cell receptor beta chains below, sequenced in a study of CD8+ T cells in alopecia areata. Noted time point: mouse skin 3 weeks after grafting. Isolated RNA was reverse transcribed into cDNA used as the sequencing template. Libraries were prepared by immunoSEQ multiplex PCR; TCRdb keeps only in-frame clonotypes and omits some of them. The record shows 2,500 to 3,500 clones for this sample, with no singletons present. The input for sequencing was skin, taken at week 3. Receptors originate from a C3H/HeJ mouse with alopecia areata. For the strain, the MHC haplotype given is H2-k.

Within the sample, this clone is medium-sized. Gene names refer to mouse genes. The read terminates 4 residues before the CDR3 end, so the remaining end is supplied by the germline J gene. The chain carries TRBV13-3 and TRBJ1-1, with a possible D match to TRBD1 (5 bases). Germline-derived CDR1 and CDR2 are NNHDY and SYVADS. Trimming stripped 2 bases from V and 1 base from J, with 6 bases between. This CDR3 spans 13 amino acids. The CDR3 is CASSDRENTEVFF. CDR3 DNA (partial): TGTGCCAGCAGTGACAGGGAAAACACA.

To note about this clone: Any gene name here is a mouse gene name. The read comes to an end 4 residues before the CDR3 does, leaving the germline J gene to fill in the end. Other nucleotide sequences in the sample specify the same CDR3. The chain employs TRBV31 and TRBJ1-2, with TRBD1 matching over 7 bases. V trimming: 0 bases; J trimming: 0 bases; junction bases outside the gene matches: 1. CDR1 and CDR2 from the germline V gene are GKSSPN and SITVG. The CDR3 spans 14 residues. The CDR3: CAWSLDRANSDYTF. The covered CDR3 bases are TGTGCCTGGAGTCTCGACAGGGCAAACTCC.

This clone was picked up a small number of times. Genes here carry mouse names. The read finishes 4 residues shy of the CDR3 end, and the germline J gene is used to complete it. This chain uses TRBV13-2 with TRBJ2-7, with 7 bases that match TRBD2. CDR1 is NNHNN and CDR2 is SYGAGS in the germline V gene (reference sequence). The CDR3 consists of 13 residues. The J segment lost 3 bases and the V segment lost 2 bases, leaving 2 bases of the junction unmatched. The CDR3: CASGELGVYEQYF. The part of the CDR3 DNA that was read is TGTGCCAGCGGTGAGCTGGGGGTCTAT.

This clone was counted a few times. Gene names and germline refer to mouse. The read stops 4 residues short of the end of the CDR3; the missing end is completed from the germline J gene. The rearrangement joins TRBV13-1 to TRBJ2-1; 12 nucleotides match TRBD2. Germline V gives CDR1 NSHNY, CDR2 SYGAGN. There are 15 residues in the CDR3. The CDR3 spells CASNPTGGAFPEQFF. The sequenced CDR3 bases are TGTGCCAGCAACCCGACTGGGGGGGCTTTTCCT.

This clone appeared many times. Genes here carry mouse names. With the read ending 4 residues before the CDR3 end, the germline J gene is used to fill in that end. The chain combines TRBV19 with TRBJ2-3; 7 bases map to TRBD2. Trimming at V came to 6 bases and at J to 1 base, leaving 2 bases not matched to a gene. There are 13 residues in the CDR3. Germline V gene lookup returns CDR1 FNHDT and CDR2 SITEND (reference sequence). The CDR3 loop reads CASTDWGAETLYF. The sequenced part of the CDR3 DNA is TGTGCCAGCACAGACTGGGGTGCAGAA.

This clone was seen repeatedly, ten times or more. These gene names are mouse names. The read comes to an end 4 residues before the CDR3 does, leaving the germline J gene to fill in the end. V is TRBV19 and J is TRBJ1-1; the D gene is possibly TRBD1 (6 bases). V gave up 1 base and J gave up 1 base, with 8 bases separating them. The CDR3 has 14 amino acids. The germline CDR1 and CDR2 sequences are FNHDT and SITEND (reference sequence). This CDR3 is CASSITGKNTEVFF. The DNA read from the CDR3 is TGTGCCAGCAGTATAACAGGGAAAAACACA. The whole variable domain, filled in from reference TRBV19 and TRBJ1-1, reads GGIITQTPKFLIGQEGQKLTLKCQQNFNHDTMYWYRQDSGKGLRLIYYSITENDLQKGDLSEGYDASREKKSSFSLTVTSAQKNEMAVFLCASSITGKNTEVFFGKGTRLTVV.

The table lists this clone with many counts. Germline and genes: mouse. The CDR3 end falls 4 residues outside the read, so it is completed with the germline J gene. The gene calls are TRBV2 and TRBJ2-7; D unresolved. This CDR3 spans 14 amino acids. Deletions cut 0 bases from V and 3 bases from J, with 9 bases between. CDR1 and CDR2 (germline): LGHNA, YSYQKL. The CDR3 sequence: CASSQERSSYEQYF. Incomplete CDR3 DNA: TGTGCCAGCAGCCAAGAGAGGTCCAGCTAT.

In this sample, this clone is medium-sized (0.01 to 0.1%). These gene names are mouse names. The CDR3 DNA, read in part, is TGTGCCAGCAGTAAGGGGAACTATGCT. It specifies CASSKGNYA. The entire CDR3 reads CASSKGNYAEQFF. This chain uses TRBV19 with TRBJ2-1; possible D gene TRBD1, 5 bases. Read coverage stops 4 residues before the CDR3 terminus; the germline J gene supplies the remainder. Germline loops: CDR1 FNHDT, CDR2 SITEND (reference sequence). CDR3 length: 13 amino acids. Deletions cut 3 bases from V and 1 base from J, with 5 bases between.

On this clone itself: Genes and germline are mouse. The CDR3 is cut off 4 residues early in the read; its end comes from the germline J gene. The chain is built from TRBV13-2 and TRBJ2-3; TRBD2 aligns across 8 bases. The V gene's germline CDR1 is NNHNN and CDR2 SYGAGS (reference sequence). V shed 3 bases, J shed 1 base, and the junction held 1 base outside the gene matches. This CDR3 has 14 amino acids. Partial CDR3 DNA: TGTGCCAGCGGTGGCTGGGGGGGTGCAGAA. It encodes CASGGWGGAE. The CDR3 reads in full as CASGGWGGAETLYF.

The sample holds a few counts of this clone. Genes and germline come from the mouse. The DNA ends 3 residues before the CDR3 does, and the rest of the CDR3 is filled in from the germline J gene. The chain uses TRBV13-2 and TRBJ1-6; D uncertain. TRBJ1-6 is assigned to the ORF class and has an uncertain function. This CDR3 spans 12 amino acids. The V end was cut by 2 bases, the J end by 6 bases, with 3 bases between. Germline loops: CDR1 NNHNN, CDR2 SYGAGS (reference sequence). Incomplete CDR3 DNA: TGTGCCAGCGGTGACAGTAATTCGCCC. Encoded protein: CASGDSNSP. The full-length CDR3 reads as CASGDSNSPLYF.

Within the sample, this clone is medium-sized. Genes and germline are mouse. The read falls 4 residues short of the CDR3 end, and the missing part is taken from the germline J gene. V is TRBV13-2 and J is TRBJ1-2, with 7 bases matching TRBD1. Germline CDR1 and CDR2: NNHNN and SYGAGS (reference sequence). The J segment lost 1 base and the V segment lost 2 bases, leaving 2 bases of the junction unmatched. CDR3 size: 14 residues. CDR3 DNA (partial): TGTGCCAGCGGTGAAGACAGGGTAAACTCC. Translation: CASGEDRVNS. Given in full, the CDR3 is CASGEDRVNSDYTF.

Many counts were recorded for this clone. The gene names here belong to mouse. The CDR3 goes on 3 residues after the read ends, and that part is filled in from the germline J gene. This chain links TRBV19 with TRBJ1-6, with 7 bases fitting TRBD1. TRBJ1-6 has ORF status, its function being uncertain. This CDR3 has 14 amino acids. The V gene end was trimmed by 5 bases and the J gene end by 6 bases; junction bases not matched to a gene: 5. In germline, CDR1 is FNHDT, CDR2 SITEND (reference sequence). The CDR3: CASRPDRANSPLYF. Incomplete CDR3 DNA: TGTGCCAGCAGGCCTGACAGGGCTAATTCGCCC.

This clone is labeled as medium-sized. Gene labels here are mouse ones. The read stops 4 residues short of the end of the CDR3; the missing end is completed from the germline J gene. The V and J genes are TRBV19 and TRBJ1-2; TRBD1 might be the D (6 bases). V was cut by 5 bases and J by 0 bases, with 11 bases left in between. Germline V gene lookup returns CDR1 FNHDT and CDR2 SITEND (reference sequence). This CDR3 has 14 amino acids. The sequenced part of the CDR3 DNA is TGTGCCAGCAGCCGGGACATTGCAAACTCC. It yields the protein CASSRDIANS. The full CDR3 sequence reads CASSRDIANSDYTF.

This clone is labeled as medium-sized. Genes and germline are mouse. The read ends 4 residues shy of where the CDR3 ends; the end is completed using the germline J gene. The V gene is TRBV19, the J gene TRBJ1-1, with D maybe TRBD1 (5 bases). CDR1 FNHDT and CDR2 SITEND come from the germline V gene (reference sequence). Trimming pared 3 bases from V and 0 bases from J, leaving 9 bases between. This CDR3 contains 14 residues. The sequenced CDR3 bases are TGTGCCAGCAGTACCGCAGGGTCAAACACA. Protein: CASSTAGSNT. In full, the CDR3 is CASSTAGSNTEVFF.

This clone is classed as medium-sized (0.01 to 0.1%). These gene names are mouse names. The read comes to an end 3 residues before the CDR3 does, leaving the germline J gene to fill in the end. The chain employs TRBV19 and TRBJ1-6; 9 bases are a match to TRBD1. TRBJ1-6 is filed as an ORF, its function uncertain. The CDR3 loop spans 14 amino acids. The trim removed 5 bases at V and 6 bases at J, leaving 3 bases unmatched. The germline gives CDR1 FNHDT, CDR2 SITEND (reference sequence). The chain's CDR3 is CASSRDRANSPLYF. The covered CDR3 bases are TGTGCCAGCAGCCGGGACAGGGCTAATTCGCCC.

This clone was counted ten times or more. Gene labels here are mouse ones. The CDR3 end lies 4 residues beyond the end of the read and is filled in from the germline J gene. The gene calls are TRBV13-3 and TRBJ2-5; the match to TRBD1 covers 8 bases. CDR3 length: 14 residues. The germline V gene has CDR1 NNHDY and CDR2 SYVADS. Losses at the gene ends were 5 bases for V and 3 bases for J; bases not matched to a gene: 5. The part of the CDR3 DNA that was read is TGTGCCAGCAGCCCCGGACAGGGTCAAGAC. Residues: CASSPGQGQD. The whole CDR3 sequence reads CASSPGQGQDTQYF. Based on the CDR3 plus reference TRBV13-3 and TRBJ2-5, the full variable domain is EAAVTQSPRSKVAVTGGKVTLSCHQTNNHDYMYWYRQDTGHGLRLIHYSYVADSTEKGDIPDGYKASRPSQENFSLILELASLSQTAVYFCASSPGQGQDTQYFGPGTRLLVL.

Judged by abundance, this clone is medium-sized. Mouse germline and gene names are used. The observed sequence ends 4 residues before the CDR3 terminus, with the missing tail filled in from the germline J gene. The rearrangement uses TRBV1 and TRBJ2-5; 10 positions agree with TRBD1. J was trimmed by 0 bases and V by 0 bases; bases with no gene match: 3. In germline, CDR1 is NSQYPW, CDR2 LRSPGD (reference sequence). This CDR3 region has 17 residues. The CDR3 region is CTCSAETGGPNQDTQYF. The sequenced part of the CDR3 DNA is TGCACCTGCAGTGCAGAGACAGGGGGCCCTAACCAAGAC.

This clone has only a few counts. The germline and genes are mouse ones. The read ends 4 residues early relative to the CDR3; the germline J gene fills the gap. V and J are TRBV2 and TRBJ2-5; TRBD2 agrees at 8 bases. Germline CDR1 and CDR2: LGHNA and YSYQKL. The CDR3 contains 15 residues. The CDR3: CASSQESGGGDTQYF. The sequenced CDR3 bases are TGTGCCAGCAGCCAAGAGAGTGGGGGGGGAGAC.

As regards this clone: Gene names refer to mouse genes. The read halts 4 residues ahead of the CDR3 end, with the missing end drawn from the germline J gene. This chain connects TRBV13-2 to TRBJ2-5; 8 nucleotides agree with TRBD1. This CDR3 region has 12 residues. The germline V gene encodes CDR1 NNHNN and CDR2 SYGAGS (reference sequence). The CDR3 loop is CASGQGADTQYF. CDR3 bases read: TGTGCCAGCGGGCAGGGGGCGGAC.

This clone is medium-sized within its sample. Genes here carry mouse names. The CDR3 extends 4 residues past the end of the read, so its final part is completed from the germline J gene. The V and J genes are TRBV17 and TRBJ2-5; 14 nucleotides align to TRBD2. The CDR3 spans 18 residues. The germline V gene has CDR1 MNHDT and CDR2 YYDKIL. The ends lost 3 bases at V and 2 bases at J; junction bases unmatched: 7. CDR3 bases read: TGTGCTAGCAGTAGCCGGGACTGGGGGGGCGCGGGCCAAGAC. Translating gives CASSSRDWGGAGQD. The CDR3, in full, reads CASSSRDWGGAGQDTQYF. Using reference TRBV17 and TRBJ2-5 for the parts outside the CDR3, the full variable domain is DTTVKQNPRYKLARVGKPVNLICSQTMNHDTMYWYQKKPNQAPKLLLFYYDKILNREADTFEKFQSSRPNNSFCSLYIGSAGLEYSAMYLCASSSRDWGGAGQDTQYFGPGTRLLVL.

As regards this clone: Gene labels here are mouse ones. The read finishes 4 residues shy of the CDR3 end, and the germline J gene is used to complete it. This rearrangement joins TRBV13-2 to TRBJ1-2; D not certain. Germline assignment: CDR1 NNHNN and CDR2 SYGAGS (reference sequence). Trimming removed 1 base at V and 3 bases at J, with 7 bases between. The CDR3 spans 13 residues. CDR3 protein: CASGDRVDSDYTF. The CDR3 bases that were read are TGTGCCAGCGGTGATAGGGTTGACTCC.

Within the sample, this clone is medium-sized. The listed genes are named as in mouse. The read terminates 4 residues ahead of where the CDR3 ends, so the germline J gene completes it. The V gene is TRBV17, the J gene TRBJ2-1, with 10 nucleotides matching TRBD2. V trimming: 6 bases; J trimming: 3 bases; junction bases outside the gene matches: 11. CDR3 size: 17 residues. Per germline, CDR1 MNHDT and CDR2 YYDKIL. This CDR3 is CASSPGWGGGGYAEQFF. The sequenced part of the CDR3 DNA is TGTGCTAGCAGCCCAGGCTGGGGGGGCGGAGGCTATGCT. Full variable domain (remainder filled in from reference TRBV17 and TRBJ2-1): DTTVKQNPRYKLARVGKPVNLICSQTMNHDTMYWYQKKPNQAPKLLLFYYDKILNREADTFEKFQSSRPNNSFCSLYIGSAGLEYSAMYLCASSPGWGGGGYAEQFFGPGTRLTVL.

This clone is judged medium-sized. The genes are named according to mouse. The CDR3 goes on 4 residues after the read ends, and that part is filled in from the germline J gene. The chain carries TRBV1 and TRBJ2-7; 12 bases map to TRBD2. Germline assignment: CDR1 NSQYPW and CDR2 LRSPGD (reference sequence). The CDR3 runs 15 residues. CDR3 sequence: CTCSSRDWGAYEQYF. CDR3 DNA (partial): TGCACCTGCAGTAGCCGGGACTGGGGGGCTTAT.